This TCR beta chain comes out of a study of shared clonotypes between healthy human individuals. Study findings and constraints: Only a few donors were included, so the genetic and exposure-history diversity represented was limited.

The protocol was immunoSEQ multiplex PCR, while the TCRdb copy is restricted to in-frame clones and leaves out a portion. The data hold some 2,000,000 clones, with roughly 94% observed a single time. Looked up from germline, CDR1 is SGHRS and CDR2 is YFSETQ. The CDR3 has 15 residues. V was clipped by 4 bases and J by 4 bases; unmatched bases: 6. Turning to this clone: Its antigen is undetermined.

The sample consisted of naive CD4+ T cells sorted from blood. The subset was: CD45RA+ positively selected. The TCR was taken from a man younger than 35 in good health. The rearrangement uses TRBV5-1 and TRBJ2-1; 9 bases align to TRBD1. The CDR3 is CASSRDRVSYNEQFF. CDR3 DNA: TGCGCCAGCAGCCGGGACAGGGTATCTTACAATGAGCAGTTCTTC.